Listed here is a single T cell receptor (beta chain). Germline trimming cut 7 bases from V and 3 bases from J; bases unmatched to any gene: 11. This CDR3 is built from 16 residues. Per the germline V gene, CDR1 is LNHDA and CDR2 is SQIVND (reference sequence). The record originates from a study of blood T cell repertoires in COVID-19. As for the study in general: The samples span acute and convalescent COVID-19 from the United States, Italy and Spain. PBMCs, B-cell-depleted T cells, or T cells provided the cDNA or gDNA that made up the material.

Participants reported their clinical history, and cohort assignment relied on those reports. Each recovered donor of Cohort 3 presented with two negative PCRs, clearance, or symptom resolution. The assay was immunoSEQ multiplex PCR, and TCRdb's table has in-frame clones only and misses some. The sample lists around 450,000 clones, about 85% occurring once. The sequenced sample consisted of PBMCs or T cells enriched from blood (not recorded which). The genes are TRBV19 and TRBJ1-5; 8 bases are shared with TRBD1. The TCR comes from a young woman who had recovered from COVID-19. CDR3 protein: CASTPMGRGPNQPQHF. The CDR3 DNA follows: TGTGCCAGTACCCCTATGGGCAGGGGGCCCAATCAGCCCCAGCATTTT.